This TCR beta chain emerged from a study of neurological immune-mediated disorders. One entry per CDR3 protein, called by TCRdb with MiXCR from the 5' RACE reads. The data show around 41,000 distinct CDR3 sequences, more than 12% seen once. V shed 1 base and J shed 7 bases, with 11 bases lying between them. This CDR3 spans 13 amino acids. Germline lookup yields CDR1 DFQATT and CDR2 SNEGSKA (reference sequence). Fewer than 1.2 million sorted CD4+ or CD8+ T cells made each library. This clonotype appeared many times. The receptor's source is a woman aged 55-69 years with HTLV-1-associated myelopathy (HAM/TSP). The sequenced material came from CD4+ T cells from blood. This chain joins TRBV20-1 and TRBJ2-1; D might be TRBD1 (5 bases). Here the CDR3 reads CSARVPGKNEQFF. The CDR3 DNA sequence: TGCAGTGCTAGAGTGCCAGGGAAGAATGAGCAGTTCTTC.